This TCR beta chain was retrieved from a study of CXCR3-negative and CXCR3-positive naive CD8 T cells. Findings and limits, study-wide: Both naive subsets, CXCR3-negative and CXCR3-positive, displayed similar TRBV-TRBJ usage, unlike memory cells.

CDR3 length: 15 amino acids. The germline gives CDR1 SQVTM, CDR2 ANQGSEA. To note about this clonotype: Its antigen is unidentified.

Carrying UMI labels, the TRB cDNA libraries were prepared through 5' RACE. TCRdb re-called the 5' RACE reads and catalogs CDR3 proteins one per entry, DNA excluded. Its listing shows about 62,000 distinct CDR3 sequences. This chain joins TRBV29-1 and TRBJ1-2; TCRdb selects TRBD1, and the lack of DNA leaves this call unchecked. This receptor was identified in a human donor in good health. Some clones in this sample may be carry-over from other donors' samples. Sequencing used naive CXCR3- CD8+ T cells from blood. Described subset: CD45RO-CCR7+CD27+CD95- naive CD8+ T cells lacking CXCR3 (TNR3-). The CDR3 is CSAGQRLAANYGYTF. Looking up the rest from reference TRBV29-1 and TRBJ1-2 gives the full variable domain: SAVISQKPSRDICQRGTSLTIQCQVDSQVTMMFWYRQQPGQSLTLIATANQGSEATYESGFVIDKFPISRPNLTFSTLTVSNMSPEDSSIYLCSAGQRLAANYGYTFGSGTRLTVV.